Shown below are 27 T cell receptor beta chains from a single sample sequenced in a study of lymphopenia after photon versus proton radiotherapy. Measured with immunoSEQ multiplex PCR; TCRdb has only the in-frame clones, and not every one. The data show 150,000 to 200,000 clones, 80% to 90% seen once. Sequencing was performed on peripheral blood, taken from a patient treated with photon-based radiotherapy. The receptor source for this set is a man aged 45-65 years with gastric cancer.

The chain carries TRBV5-4 and TRBJ1-4; 7 positions agree with TRBD1. This CDR3 has 13 residues. The V gene end was trimmed by 3 bases and the J gene end by 11 bases; junction bases not matched to a gene: 7. Germline values: CDR1 SGHNT, CDR2 YYREEE (reference sequence). In DNA form, the CDR3 reads TGTGCCAGCAGCTCGTCTCAACAGGGGAAACTGTTTTTT. Residues: CASSSSQQGKLFF.

This chain uses TRBV5-1 with TRBJ2-1; possibly TRBD2 for D (6 bases). Trimming removed 4 bases from V and 6 bases from J, with 14 bases in between. In germline, CDR1 is SGHRS, CDR2 YFSETQ. This CDR3 is 14 amino acids long. CDR3 DNA sequence: TGCGCCAGCAGCCCCGGGCTAGCGAGCAATGAGCAGTTCTTC. Its translation: CASSPGLASNEQFF.

This clone was counted a single time. The chain recombines TRBV11-2 with TRBJ2-7; 10 bases align to TRBD2. From germline, CDR1 is SGHAT and CDR2 FQNNGV. V dropped 5 bases and J dropped 4; count of bases not matched to a gene: 11. The CDR3 sequence is 16 residues long. The CDR3 DNA reads TGTGCCAGCAGCGTAGGACCAGCGGGAGGGCCTTACGAGCAGTACTTC. It is translated as CASSVGPAGGPYEQYF.

The V call is TRBV5-1, the J call TRBJ2-3; the match to TRBD2 covers 12 bases. The CDR3 runs to 16 residues. With V trimmed by 4 bases and J by 5 bases, 8 bases remained unmatched. Germline V gives CDR1 SGHRS, CDR2 YFSETQ. CDR3 sequence reads: CASSGRLAGAVDTQYF. CDR3 nucleotide sequence: TGCGCCAGCAGCGGAAGACTAGCGGGAGCGGTAGATACGCAGTATTTT.

The V gene is TRBV5-1, the J gene TRBJ1-4; no definite D call. Germline CDR1 is SGHRS and CDR2 is YFSETQ. This CDR3 has 18 amino acids. V lost 2 bases and J lost 2, with 19 bases in between. This chain's CDR3 is CASSFRVSTRGTNEKLFF. Here the CDR3 DNA reads TGCGCCAGCAGCTTCCGGGTTTCGACCCGTGGGACTAATGAAAAACTGTTTTTT.

The rearrangement links TRBV2 to TRBJ1-5; weak D call: TRBD1 (6 bases). This CDR3 is 14 amino acids long. V lost 6 bases and J 6 bases, leaving 15 bases between the germline ends. Germline CDR1 is SNHLY and CDR2 is FYNNEI. CDR3 coding DNA: TGTGCCAGCAGATGGGGGGGCCTCGCTCAGCCCCAGCATTTT. As protein: CASRWGGLAQPQHF.

V is TRBV6-5 and J is TRBJ1-1; tentatively, D is TRBD1 (6 bases). This CDR3 region has 15 residues. Germline V gene sequence: CDR1 MNHEY, CDR2 SVGAGI. Trimming cost V 6 bases and J 4 bases, with 18 bases left between them. The CDR3 reads CASRHPRGAATEAFF. In nucleotides, the CDR3 is TGTGCCAGCAGACACCCCCGGGGGGCGGCCACTGAAGCTTTCTTT.

The chain has TRBV5-5 and TRBJ1-1, with unresolved D. Looked up from germline, CDR1 is SGHKS and CDR2 is YYEKEE (reference sequence). This CDR3 is built from 15 residues. The ends were cut back, 2 bases at V and 1 base at J, with 12 bases in the middle. Written as DNA, the CDR3 is TGTGCCAGCAGCTTCAGCTATAACTGGAACACTGAAGCTTTCTTT. Its protein product is CASSFSYNWNTEAFF.

The rearrangement uses TRBV2 and TRBJ1-3; D is unclear. The CDR3 is 15 residues long. The germline CDR1 and CDR2 sequences are SNHLY and FYNNEI. V dropped 6 bases and J dropped 2 bases, with 14 bases sitting between them. CDR3 sequence: CASSPARFPGNTIYF. In DNA, the CDR3 is TGTGCCAGCAGCCCCGCGCGGTTTCCTGGAAACACCATATATTTT.

The V call is TRBV18, the J call TRBJ2-1; 12 bases line up with TRBD2. The V segment lost 4 bases and the J segment 7 bases; nucleotides outside the gene matches: 2. The CDR3 runs to 14 residues. Germline-derived CDR1 and CDR2 are KGHSH and LQKENI. The DNA for the CDR3 is TGTGCCAGCTCACTGACTAGCGGGAGTAATGAGCAGTTCTTC. Residues: CASSLTSGSNEQFF.

The gene calls are TRBV18 and TRBJ2-7, with TRBD1 identical over 12 bases. V gave up 0 bases and J gave up 0 bases; unmatched junction bases: 6. This CDR3 is built from 18 residues. The germline CDR1 and CDR2 sequences are KGHSH and LQKENI. For the CDR3, the DNA is TGTGCCAGCTCACCACCGGGACAGGGGGCATTAGGCTCCTACGAGCAGTACTTC. Its translation is CASSPPGQGALGSYEQYF.

The chain employs TRBV27 and TRBJ2-7; 8 bases line up with TRBD2. The V and J ends lost 5 bases and 3 bases, in that order; junction bases with no gene match: 12. The CDR3 is 16 amino acids. Germline V gene sequence: CDR1 MNHEY, CDR2 SMNVEV (reference sequence). The CDR3 bases are TGTGCCAGCAGTCTCCAATCCCCCGGGACTAGCTACGAGCAGTACTTC. Translated, it gives CASSLQSPGTSYEQYF.

This chain uses TRBV6-4 with TRBJ1-5, with 7 bases lining up with TRBD1. CDR3 length: 15 residues. V lost 5 bases and J lost 5; bases outside the gene matches: 9. Per the germline V gene, CDR1 is MRHNA and CDR2 is SNTAGT. Here the CDR3 reads CASSSLQGSHQPQHF. DNA of the CDR3: TGTGCCAGCAGTTCCCTACAGGGGTCCCATCAGCCCCAGCATTTT.

As DNA, the CDR3 is TGTGCCAGCTCTTACTCCGGGCCACAAGAGACCCAGTACTTC. This codes for CASSYSGPQETQYF. The chain couples TRBV18 to TRBJ2-5; no clear D gene. Per the germline V gene, CDR1 is KGHSH and CDR2 is LQKENI. The CDR3 contains 14 residues. V gave up 6 bases and J gave up 2 bases, with 13 bases separating them. Filled out from reference TRBV18 and TRBJ2-5, the complete variable domain reads NAGVMQNPRHLVRRRGQEARLRCSPMKGHSHVYWYRQLPEEGLKFMVYLQKENIIDESGMPKERFSAEFPKEGPSILRIQQVVRGDSAAYFCASSYSGPQETQYFGPGTRLLVL.

This chain joins TRBV7-2 and TRBJ2-7; tentatively, D is TRBD2 (7 bases). Germline loops: CDR1 SGHTA, CDR2 FQGNSA. The germline V and J ends were trimmed by 1 base and 3 bases, with 13 bases remaining between them. The CDR3 has 15 amino acids. CDR3 DNA: TGTGCCAGCAGCTTAGTCCCAGGGGAGGGCTACGAGCAGTACTTC. This translates into CASSLVPGEGYEQYF.

This clone was observed once. The chain recombines TRBV9 with TRBJ1-6; 10 bases fit TRBD1. V dropped 3 bases and J dropped 8; count of bases not matched to a gene: 8. Germline CDR1 is SGDLS and CDR2 is YYNGEE. The CDR3 runs 16 residues. CDR3 loop: CASSATPGTGDSPLHF. The CDR3 DNA reads as TGTGCCAGCAGCGCCACACCCGGGACAGGGGATTCACCCCTCCACTTT.

The chain uses TRBV7-2 and TRBJ2-1, with no clear D. Germline assignment: CDR1 SGHTA and CDR2 FQGNSA. The CDR3 sequence is 13 residues long. V lost 4 bases to trimming and J lost 12 bases, with 16 bases between them. CDR3 nucleotide sequence: TGTGCCAGCAGCTCCTCCGGGCCCCAGAGGCAGTTCTTC. Protein: CASSSSGPQRQFF.

The chain is built from TRBV19 and TRBJ1-1, with 11 bases aligning to TRBD1. Germline assignment: CDR1 LNHDA and CDR2 SQIVND (reference sequence). The trim removed 6 bases at V and 5 bases at J, leaving 5 bases unmatched. The CDR3 runs 14 residues. The CDR3: CASSKDRGLTEAFF. The CDR3, as DNA: TGTGCCAGTAGCAAGGACAGGGGGCTTACTGAAGCTTTCTTT.

This chain connects TRBV28 to TRBJ1-2; tentative D call: TRBD1 (6 bases). The CDR3 is made up of 16 amino acids. Germline loops: CDR1 MDHEN, CDR2 SYDVKM. V was clipped by 2 bases and J by 4 bases, with 17 bases between them. In DNA form, the CDR3 reads TGTGCCAGCAGTTTACTTCGCAGGACAGCGATCTATGGCTACACCTTC. This encodes CASSLLRRTAIYGYTF.

The chain links TRBV13 to TRBJ1-1; D gene ambiguous. Per germline, CDR1 PRHDT and CDR2 FYEKMQ (reference sequence). This CDR3 has 15 amino acids. V was cut by 5 bases and J by 5 bases, with 18 bases left in between. The CDR3 DNA sequence: TGTGCCAGCAGCCCCCCAAGAAGGGTTGGGACTGAAGCTTTCTTT. Encoded protein: CASSPPRRVGTEAFF.

This clone showed up just a few times. The rearrangement links TRBV18 to TRBJ1-5, with D maybe TRBD1 (5 bases). Trimming took off 8 bases at V and 2 bases at J, with 10 bases between the two ends. The CDR3 loop spans 13 amino acids. CDR1 and CDR2 from the germline V gene are KGHSH and LQKENI. Here the CDR3 reads CASAGGGNQPQHF. DNA for the CDR3: TGTGCCAGCGCCGGGGGGGGCAATCAGCCCCAGCATTTT.

The rearrangement uses TRBV10-3 and TRBJ1-1, with 9 bases aligning to TRBD1. The CDR3 sequence is 16 residues long. Germline lookup yields CDR1 ENHRY and CDR2 SYGVKD. V trimming: 4 bases; J trimming: 0 bases; junction bases outside the gene matches: 6. The CDR3 DNA is TGTGCCATCAGTGGCTCTAACAGGGGGCTGAACACTGAAGCTTTCTTT. Its translation: CAISGSNRGLNTEAFF.

The chain employs TRBV28 and TRBJ1-2; no reliable D call. CDR3 length: 14 amino acids. Germline assignment: CDR1 MDHEN and CDR2 SYDVKM. V gave up 4 bases and J gave up 6 bases, with 15 bases separating them. The CDR3 bases are TGTGCCAGCAGTTGGGTGCCGCCTACGCATGGCTACACCTTC. This translates into CASSWVPPTHGYTF.

This chain connects TRBV5-1 to TRBJ1-1; weak D call: TRBD1 (5 bases). The CDR3 is 14 amino acids. V lost 4 bases and J 5 bases, leaving 15 bases between the germline ends. CDR1 is SGHRS, CDR2 YFSETQ, per germline. This chain's CDR3 is CASSPGEGRTEAFF. In DNA, the CDR3 is TGCGCCAGCAGCCCCGGCGAGGGGAGGACTGAAGCTTTCTTT.

CDR3 protein: CASSYGGEGAKNIQYF. The CDR3 DNA follows: TGTGCCAGCAGTTACGGGGGGGAGGGAGCCAAAAACATTCAGTACTTC. V gene TRBV6-6 combines with J gene TRBJ2-4, with 7 bases lining up with TRBD2. Germline V gives CDR1 MNHNY, CDR2 SVGAGI (reference sequence). V was clipped by 2 bases and J by 0 bases; unmatched bases: 4. The CDR3 runs 16 residues.

The chain carries TRBV20-1 and TRBJ2-7; D uncertain. CDR1 and CDR2 (germline): DFQATT, SNEGSKA (reference sequence). Trimming pared 3 bases from V and 0 bases from J, leaving 3 bases between. This CDR3 has 11 residues. CDR3: CSARFSYEQYF. CDR3 bases: TGCAGTGCTAGGTTCTCCTACGAGCAGTACTTC.

V usage is TRBV9 and J usage is TRBJ2-3, with TRBD2 matching 7 bases. Per germline, CDR1 SGDLS and CDR2 YYNGEE. The CDR3 contains 18 residues. Germline trimming cut 3 bases from V and 8 bases from J; bases unmatched to any gene: 21. The CDR3 DNA sequence: TGTGCCAGCAGCGGTCCCCCGGTTGGGGGAGGGAGAGTTACTACGCAGTATTTT. Amino acids: CASSGPPVGGGRVTTQYF.